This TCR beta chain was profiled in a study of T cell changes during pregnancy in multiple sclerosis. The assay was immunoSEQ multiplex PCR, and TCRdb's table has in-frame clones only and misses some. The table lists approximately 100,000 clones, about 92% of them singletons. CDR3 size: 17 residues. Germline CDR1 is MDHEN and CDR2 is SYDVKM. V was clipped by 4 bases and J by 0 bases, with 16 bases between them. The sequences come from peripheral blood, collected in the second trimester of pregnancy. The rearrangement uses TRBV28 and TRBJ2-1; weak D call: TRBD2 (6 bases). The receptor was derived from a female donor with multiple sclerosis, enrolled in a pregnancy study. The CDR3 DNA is TGTGCCAGCAGTTCACCCGGGACTGAAAGCTCCTACAATGAGCAGTTCTTC. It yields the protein CASSSPGTESSYNEQFF.